This entry is about one T cell receptor (beta chain). In the source study's methods: Amplification from reference gene primers served as the basis for estimated nucleated cell counts. The assay was immunoSEQ multiplex PCR, and TCRdb's table has in-frame clones only and misses some. D and trimming come from the DNA, and the V and J calls and clone size come from that table. In the table there are roughly 100,000 clones, about 77% of which are singletons. The sample is drawn from a study of blood T cell repertoires in COVID-19. The sequenced sample was peripheral blood. This clonotype originated in a woman aged 80 or over with acute or convalescent COVID-19.

CDR3 coding DNA: TGTGCCTGGAGTATTTATACTGAAGCTTTCTTT. It codes for CAWSIYTEAFF. The chain combines TRBV30 with TRBJ1-1; D unresolved. V was pared by 2 bases and J by 5 bases, with 6 bases between. CDR1 GTSNPN and CDR2 SVGIG come from the germline V gene (reference sequence). The CDR3 contains 11 residues.